This T cell receptor (beta chain) was identified during a study of cytomegalovirus exposure and HLA in healthy donors. V was shortened by 4 bases and J by 3 bases, with 10 bases between the two germline ends. Germline V gene data show CDR1 as SGDLS and CDR2 as YYNGEE. There are 13 residues in the CDR3. The sample holds a few counts of this clone. Its cognate antigen is unknown. The study's findings and limits: When a later analysis compared HLA-associated TCR beta chains with equally common others, the HLA-associated chains turned out to be more clonally expanded and to have lower generation probabilities. Most TCR sequences showed up rarely, but some public TCRs showed up in many donors. The likely origin of a cluster of highly shared sequence variants was a sequencing artifact.

The PCR was carried out with 60 Vbeta primers and 13 Jbeta primers. Some clones are missing from TCRdb's copy, which holds only in-frame ones; the method was immunoSEQ multiplex PCR. The table lists roughly 110,000 clones, about 81% of them singletons. This chain joins TRBV9 and TRBJ1-1; weak D call: TRBD1 (6 bases). This receptor was taken from a man aged 25 to 45 in good health and CMV-seropositive. Sequences were obtained from PBMCs. This CDR3 reads CASSPRGYTEAFF. The CDR3 bases are TGTGCCAGCAGCCCTAGGGGGTACACTGAAGCTTTCTTT. Full variable domain (rest looked up from reference TRBV9 and TRBJ1-1): DSGVTQTPKHLITATGQRVTLRCSPRSGDLSVYWYQQSLDQGLQFLIQYYNGEERAKGNILERFSAQQFPDLHSELNLSSLELGDSALYFCASSPRGYTEAFFGQGTRLTVV.